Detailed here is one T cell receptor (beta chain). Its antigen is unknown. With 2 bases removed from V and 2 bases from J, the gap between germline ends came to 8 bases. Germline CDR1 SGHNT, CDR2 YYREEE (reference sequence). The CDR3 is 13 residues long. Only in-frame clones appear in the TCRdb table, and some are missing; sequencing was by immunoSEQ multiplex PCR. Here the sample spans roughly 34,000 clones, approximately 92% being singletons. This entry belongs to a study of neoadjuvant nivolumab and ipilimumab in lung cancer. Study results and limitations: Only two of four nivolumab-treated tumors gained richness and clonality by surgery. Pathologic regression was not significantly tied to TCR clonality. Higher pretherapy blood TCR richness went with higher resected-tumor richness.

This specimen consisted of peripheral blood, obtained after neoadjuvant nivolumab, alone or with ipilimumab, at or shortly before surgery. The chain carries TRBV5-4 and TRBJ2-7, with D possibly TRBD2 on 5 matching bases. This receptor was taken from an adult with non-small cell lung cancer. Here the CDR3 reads CASSFGKAYEQYF. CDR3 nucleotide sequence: TGTGCCAGCAGCTTCGGGAAGGCCTACGAGCAGTACTTC.